This T cell receptor beta chain was retrieved from a study of PD-1 blockade in classical Hodgkin lymphoma (dated by TCRdb to the early 2020s). About the study as a whole: Nivolumab dosing was 3 mg/kg intravenously every 2 weeks, continuing until either disease progression or unacceptable toxicity. A peripheral blood immune signature of response to PD-1 blockade in classical Hodgkin lymphoma was defined using TCR beta sequencing and CyTOF.

The sample's time point label is to be understood as: cycle 2 day 1 (C2D1) of nivolumab. Every trial patient had relapsed following autologous stem cell transplantation, and prior brentuximab vedotin exposure was what differed among cohorts A, B and C. The trial cohort comprised some 60 patients with relapsed/refractory classical Hodgkin lymphoma whose best overall responses were complete response, partial response or progressive disease. Trial patients were treated with single-agent nivolumab in the multi-cohort phase II CheckMate 205 trial. An independent review committee assessed best overall response using the 2007 International Working Group response criteria. Trial PBMCs were collected just before the start of nivolumab (C1D1) and during therapy at cycle 2 day 1 and cycle 4 day 1. Peripheral blood was collected in 8 mL Vacutainer Cell Preparation Tubes, from which PBMCs were isolated by centrifugation and then cryopreserved.

Concerning this clone itself: The specificity of this receptor is unknown. No per-base quality is available; no much larger clone lies one base away.

The investigation overall reported the following: Trial patients achieving complete response had baseline diversity similar to newly diagnosed patients, whereas partial responders and progressors had significantly lower diversity. Baseline TCR diversity was reported to be lower in newly diagnosed patients than in healthy donors, and even lower in relapsed/refractory patients. Diversity was lower in patients who began nivolumab less than 1 year after ASCT, so these patients were left out of later analyses to avoid confounding by immune reconstitution. Only a single clinical trial cohort was studied, and what caused the repertoire differences, possibly disease activity or prior therapy, remained undefined. By C4D1, a significant rise was seen in CD4+ TCR diversity but not in CD8+ TCR diversity (p=0.0027 vs p=0.16), and the rise was most apparent among complete responders (p=0.02).

CDR1 is given as SGHKS and CDR2 as YYEKEE, both from the germline V gene (reference sequence). Inclusive of the bounding cysteine and phenylalanine, the CDR3 is 14 residues long. The entry retains the CDR3 DNA only, 42 bases that are in frame from base 1. V loses 3 bases of germline sequence and J loses 2 bases, and the interval between the two ends is 8 bases. Genomic DNA was extracted with the Qiagen DNeasy kit from unsorted PBMCs and from negatively selected CD4+ and CD8+ fractions. TCR beta CDR3 regions were amplified by immunoSEQ multiplex PCR using primers annealing to V and J segments. A synthetic immune receptor repertoire was used to minimize amplification bias, and any remaining bias was removed computationally after sequencing. As for the original processing: Repertoire diversity was quantified as the Shannon entropy index using custom Python scripts. The unsorted, CD4+ and CD8+ repertoires were each analyzed separately, with the exception of combined analyses, where CD4+ and CD8+ sequences were merged in silico. Clonal expansion was defined as at least a 2-fold frequency increase after treatment relative to C1D1, with a pseudocount of 0.5 for undetected baseline clones. Singleton clones were defined as clones with 0 or 1 copy at C1D1, and non-singleton clones were defined as clones with 2 or more copies. Clones expanded in unsorted samples were annotated as CD4+, CD8+ or unknown by matching protein sequences in sorted samples from the same patient. Diversity changes from C1D1 to C4D1 were tested in paired samples using Wilcoxon tests. TCRdb stores this immuneACCESS table with in-frame sequences only. Part of the clones is absent; in the studies checked, under half of the shortfall reflects unresolved V genes, and no reason is known for the rest. Clone size and V and J calls were adopted from that table, with D and trimming inferred from the DNA. Here the sample has fewer than 110,000 clones; approximately 90% occur a single time. The ten largest clones capture more than 6.5% of the sample.

The sample consisted of peripheral blood mononuclear cells (PBMCs), taken before the second cycle of nivolumab. The V and J genes are TRBV5-5 and TRBJ2-2; no D gene call is confident. This clonotype originated in a human donor with classical Hodgkin lymphoma. For the CDR3, the sequence is CASSSTLNTGELFF. The nucleotide sequence is given as TGTGCCAGCAGCTCCACCCTAAACACCGGGGAGCTGTTTTTT.